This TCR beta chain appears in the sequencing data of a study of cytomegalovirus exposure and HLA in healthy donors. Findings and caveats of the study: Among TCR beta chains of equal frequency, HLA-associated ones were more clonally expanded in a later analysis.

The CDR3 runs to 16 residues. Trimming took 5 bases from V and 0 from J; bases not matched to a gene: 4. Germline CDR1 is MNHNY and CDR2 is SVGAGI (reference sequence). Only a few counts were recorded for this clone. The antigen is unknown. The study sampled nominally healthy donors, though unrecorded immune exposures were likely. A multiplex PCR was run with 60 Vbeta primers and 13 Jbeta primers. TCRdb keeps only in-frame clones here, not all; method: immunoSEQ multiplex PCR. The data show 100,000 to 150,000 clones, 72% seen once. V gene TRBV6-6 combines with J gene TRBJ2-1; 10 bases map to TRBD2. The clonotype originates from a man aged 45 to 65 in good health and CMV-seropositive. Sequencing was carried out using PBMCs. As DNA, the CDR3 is TGTGCCAGCAGTCCGAGGACTAGCGGCTCCTACAATGAGCAGTTCTTC. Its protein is CASSPRTSGSYNEQFF.